Listed below are T cell receptor beta chains from one sample, sequenced in a study of shared clonotypes between healthy human individuals. TCRdb's table, derived via immunoSEQ multiplex PCR, lists solely in-frame clones and lacks some. The sample includes a few million clones, around 93% of them seen just once. The source material was naive CD8+ T cells from PBMCs. The receptors shown here come from a man aged 18 to 29 in good health. Some clones in this sample may be carry-over from other donors' samples. CDR3s include the opening cysteine and the closing phenylalanine or tryptophan.

CDR3	V	J
CASSAGHRMGAKNIQYF	TRBV13	TRBJ2-4
CASSLGRLNTEAFF	TRBV4-2	TRBJ1-1
CASSSWTSFYEQYF	TRBV6-5	TRBJ2-7
CASILGSWTDTQYF	TRBV11-2	TRBJ2-3
CASSYLSGGPNGYTF	TRBV6-5	TRBJ1-2
CASSNDGKETQYF	TRBV21-1	TRBJ2-5
CASSQSPPSGPEAFF	TRBV23-1	TRBJ1-1
CASSPGGQETQYF	TRBV28	TRBJ2-5
CASSRAGGEGEKLFF	TRBV13	TRBJ1-4
CASSLDTYEAFF	TRBV7-9	TRBJ1-1
CASSPGTGALSGNTIYF	TRBV7-8	TRBJ1-3
CASSWDGLTGELFF	TRBV27	TRBJ2-2
CASSASGGEVQDEQFF	TRBV27	TRBJ2-1
CASSPSGSMDEQFF	TRBV7-3	TRBJ2-1
CASSVGGGGYTF	TRBV5-4	TRBJ1-2
CSVEGYGYTF	TRBV29-1	TRBJ1-2
CASSVDSLSYNEQFF	TRBV9	TRBJ2-1
CASSYSNGDRNGAFF	TRBV6-5	TRBJ1-1
CASSPSGSYEQYF	TRBV7-6	TRBJ2-7
CASSLLGTSYNEQFF	TRBV11-2	TRBJ2-1
CAAGGRGQTEAFF	TRBV10-3	TRBJ1-1
CASSQGPGLVYEQYF	TRBV4-3	TRBJ2-7
CASSSHYTRDNEQFF	TRBV7-3	TRBJ2-1
CASSPPPEVYEQYF	TRBV28	TRBJ2-7
CAWNFGQGTGEQYF	TRBV30	TRBJ2-7
CASSLVGRAYEQYF	TRBV11-2	TRBJ2-7
CASSGPRRGGIETQYF	TRBV19	TRBJ2-5